This TCR beta chain was found in a study of blood T cell repertoires in COVID-19. Study information: COVID-19 samples, acute and convalescent, were from the United States, Italy and Spain.

The repertoire was sequenced with immunoSEQ multiplex PCR; TCRdb's copy has only in-frame clones and lacks some. The table shows about 140,000 clones, with around 84% occurring only once. There are 13 residues in the CDR3. Germline V gives CDR1 MNHNY, CDR2 SVGAGI (reference sequence). The V end lost 5 bases, the J end lost 3 bases, and 11 bases lay between the germline ends. The sample comprised peripheral blood. The sequence was collected from a woman aged 55-69 years with acute or convalescent COVID-19. The chain is built from TRBV6-6 and TRBJ2-7, with D maybe TRBD2 (5 bases). The CDR3 nucleotides are TGTGCCAGCAGTCAAACTGGACTCTACGAGCAGTACTTC. The encoded protein is CASSQTGLYEQYF.